This T cell receptor beta chain was sequenced for a study of CD8 T cell repertoires and HIV-1 epitope variants (TCRdb year 2020). In the study overall: Twenty-five peptides representing autologous and known Gag and Nef epitope variants were each used to stimulate T cells in separate culture wells. The control conditions were a CMV, EBV and flu peptide pool, the Ebola AY9 epitope as a negative control, and a well with no peptide. The epitopes tested covered three Gag epitope families plus Nef HW9 and YT9. T cells were enriched using the EasySep Human T Cell Enrichment Kit and then co-cultured with an equal number of autologous T cell-negative cells acting as antigen-presenting cells. Cultures ran for around 10 days in IMDM with gentamicin, with half-media changes on days 3 and 7 adding IL-2, IL-7 and IL-15. An aliquot of 1M T cells was set aside as an uncultured baseline condition, separate from the approximately 80 T cell cultures. A total of approximately 77 T cell cultures were run, with each culture condition performed in triplicate except for one peptide, which was performed in duplicate.

The EasySep Human CD8+ T Cell Enrichment Kit was used on day 10 to isolate CD8+ T cells from every culture. A word on this clone: What antigen it recognizes has not been identified. No qualities accompany the bases; no much larger clone lies one base away.

Summary of the overall study and its limitations: Nine or ten antigen-specific TCR beta clonotypes were identified, of which 6 or 7 appeared to be cross-reactive for autologous or known escape epitope variants. Several clonotypes recognized the Nef KF9 family and one clonotype recognized the HW9 family, while no responses were seen to the TAALDMSHF plasma variant. The assay identified only TCR beta chains and indicated proliferation in response to antigen, without indicating T cell function or cytokine profile.

TCR beta CDR3 regions were sequenced at survey depth on the immunoSEQ platform. The QIAamp DNA micro kit was used to extract genomic DNA from every cultured and uncultured CD8+ T cell population. The paper's processing steps were these. Samples with under 5,000 productive reads were excluded, and this exclusion removed about 6.5% of the roughly 75 HIV peptide-stimulated cultures. A MANAFEST web app trimmed sequences to CDR3 and removed nonproductive sequences, CDR3s under 5 amino acids, and those not starting C or ending F/W. Clonotypes were classified as antigen-specific only if expansion was observed in at least 2 of 3 replicates versus the no-peptide control at FDR 0.01, only within one epitope family. In addition, a specific clonotype needed a frequency at least fivefold higher than in wells stimulated with peptides from other epitope families. TCRdb took this table from immuneACCESS and kept in-frame rearrangements with V and J called. Such tables lack part of the clones; where checked against another copy, unresolved V genes explain under half of the gap, and the rest is unexplained. Clonal size and the V and J genes are those of that table, whereas D and trimming came from the DNA. For this sample the table gives roughly 7,300 clones, of which around two thirds were detected only once. About 41% of the sample rests with the top ten.

Deletion took 4 bases off V and 0 bases off J, with a span of 12 bases between the germline ends. The germline V gene sets CDR1 to SGHAT and CDR2 to FQNNGV. The CDR3 goes from the cysteine to the phenylalanine over 16 residues. Only the CDR3 part of the read is kept: 48 bases, read in frame from the first base. Sequenced material: cultured CD8+ T cells derived from PBMCs. The receptor was derived from a male donor with HIV. The chain is encoded by TRBV11-2 joined to TRBJ1-4; no confident D gene assignment can be made. The CDR3 in this case is CASSSTDGATNEKLFF. The DNA sequence reads TGTGCCAGCAGCTCAACGGACGGAGCAACTAATGAAAAACTGTTTTTT.